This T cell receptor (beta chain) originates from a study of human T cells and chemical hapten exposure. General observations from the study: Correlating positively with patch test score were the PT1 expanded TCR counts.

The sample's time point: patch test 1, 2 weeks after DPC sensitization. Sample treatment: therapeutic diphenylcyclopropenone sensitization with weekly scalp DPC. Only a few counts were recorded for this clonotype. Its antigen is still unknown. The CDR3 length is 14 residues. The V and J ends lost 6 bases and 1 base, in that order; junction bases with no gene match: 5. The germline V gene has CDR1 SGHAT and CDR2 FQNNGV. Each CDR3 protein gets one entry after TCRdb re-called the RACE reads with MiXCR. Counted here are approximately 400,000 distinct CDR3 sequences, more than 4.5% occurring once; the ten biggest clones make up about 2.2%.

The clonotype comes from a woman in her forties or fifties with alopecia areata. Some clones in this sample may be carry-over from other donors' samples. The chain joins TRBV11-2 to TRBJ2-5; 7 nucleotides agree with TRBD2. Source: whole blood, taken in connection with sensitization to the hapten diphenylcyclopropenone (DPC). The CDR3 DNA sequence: TGTGCCAGCAGGGGGGGGAACAGCCAAGAGACCCAGTACTTC. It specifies CASRGGNSQETQYF.